The 18 T cell receptor beta chains in this list originate from one sample, sequenced in a study of blood T cell repertoires in COVID-19. The table came from immunoSEQ multiplex PCR; TCRdb's copy has only in-frame clones and leaves some out. The table has under 300,000 clones, 85% to 90% seen once. The sequenced material came from peripheral blood. All receptors derive from a man in his late teens or twenties with active or convalescent COVID-19.

This chain links TRBV3-1 (or the pseudogene TRBV3-2) with TRBJ2-2, with a possible D match to TRBD2 (6 bases). Germline CDR1 LGHDT, CDR2 YNNKEL (reference sequence). V lost 4 bases, J lost 5 bases, and 14 bases lay in between. The CDR3 length is 15 residues. The chain's CDR3 is CASSPLSGGTGELFF. The DNA for the CDR3 is TGTGCCAGCAGCCCTCTCAGCGGAGGGACCGGGGAGCTGTTTTTT.

Concerning this clone: Different DNA sequences within this sample yield the same CDR3. The V gene is TRBV7-9, the J gene TRBJ2-3; 12 bases are shared with TRBD1. The V and J ends lost 4 bases and 5 bases, in that order; junction bases with no gene match: 4. This CDR3 is built from 15 residues. The germline gives CDR1 SEHNR, CDR2 FQNEAQ (reference sequence). The CDR3 sequence: CASSWGQGAGDTQYF. The CDR3 DNA reads as TGTGCCAGCAGCTGGGGACAGGGGGCAGGAGATACGCAGTATTTT.

The V gene is TRBV19, the J gene TRBJ2-3; a possible D gene is TRBD2 (6 bases). The CDR3 is 14 residues long. Per germline, CDR1 LNHDA and CDR2 SQIVND (reference sequence). The germline V and J ends were trimmed by 8 bases and 2 bases, with 14 bases remaining between them. The CDR3 DNA is TGTGCCAGTGGCCGGGACTTTGTCACAGATACGCAGTATTTT. The encoded protein is CASGRDFVTDTQYF. The entire variable domain, with the rest obtained from reference TRBV19 and TRBJ2-3, is as follows: DGGITQSPKYLFRKEGQNVTLSCEQNLNHDAMYWYRQDPGQGLRLIYYSQIVNDFQKGDIAEGYSVSREKKESFPLTVTSAQKNPTAFYLCASGRDFVTDTQYFGPGTRLTVL.

The CDR3 DNA reads TGTGCCAGCAGCTTATCCCTAGCGGGAGTAGCCGGGGAGCTGTTTTTT. It specifies CASSLSLAGVAGELFF. The chain couples TRBV11-1 to TRBJ2-2; 10 positions agree with TRBD2. Germline CDR1 is SGHAT and CDR2 is FQDESV (reference sequence). The CDR3 has 16 residues. The trim removed 2 bases at V and 6 bases at J, leaving 6 bases unmatched. Drawing the rest from reference TRBV11-1 and TRBJ2-2, the complete variable domain is EAEVAQSPRYKITEKSQAVAFWCDPISGHATLYWYRQILGQGPELLVQFQDESVVDDSQLPKDRFSAERLKGVDSTLKIQPAELGDSAMYLCASSLSLAGVAGELFFGEGSRLTVL.

This sequence joins TRBV3-1 (or the pseudogene TRBV3-2) and TRBJ1-4; possibly TRBD1 for D (5 bases). Germline values: CDR1 LGHDT, CDR2 YNNKEL (reference sequence). This CDR3 region has 16 residues. V shed 1 base and J shed 5 bases, with 14 bases lying between them. The CDR3 nucleotides are TGTGCCAGCAGCCAAGGATCGACGGGGGTCAATGAAAAACTGTTTTTT. Its protein product is CASSQGSTGVNEKLFF.

The rearrangement joins TRBV29-1 to TRBJ1-1; a possible D gene is TRBD1 (6 bases). CDR3 length: 14 residues. Per germline, CDR1 SQVTM and CDR2 ANQGSEA. Trimming removed 4 bases from V and 0 bases from J, with 12 bases in between. CDR3 in DNA: TGCAGCGTTGCTTCGACAGGAATGAACACTGAAGCTTTCTTT. Protein sequence: CSVASTGMNTEAFF.

DNA of the CDR3: TGTGCCTGGAGCCTAGCGGGGGGACTATACGAGCAGTACTTC. The encoded protein is CAWSLAGGLYEQYF. This chain links TRBV30 with TRBJ2-7; the match to TRBD2 covers 11 bases. Germline assignment: CDR1 GTSNPN and CDR2 SVGIG (reference sequence). The V and J ends lost 3 bases and 4 bases, in that order; junction bases with no gene match: 5. There are 14 residues in the CDR3.

The chain couples TRBV28 to TRBJ1-4; D is possibly TRBD1 (6 bases). The germline CDR1 and CDR2 sequences are MDHEN and SYDVKM. V dropped 6 bases and J dropped 4 bases, with 12 bases sitting between them. CDR3 length: 14 amino acids. CDR3 nucleotides: TGTGCCAGCAGATCACAGGGAATTAATGAAAAACTGTTTTTT. Protein sequence: CASRSQGINEKLFF. Supplemented by reference TRBV28 and TRBJ1-4, the full variable domain reads DVKVTQSSRYLVKRTGEKVFLECVQDMDHENMFWYRQDPGLGLRLIYFSYDVKMKEKGDIPEGYSVSREKKERFSLILESASTNQTSMYLCASRSQGINEKLFFGSGTQLSVL.

Of note for this clone: A read error may produce the germline difference seen at one junction end. This rearrangement joins TRBV6-2 or TRBV6-3 to TRBJ2-2; TRBD1 matches at 7 bases. Germline CDR1 is MNHEY and CDR2 is SVGEGT. There are 12 residues in the CDR3. CDR3 in amino acids: CAGSPGGEELFF. The CDR3 coding sequence is TGTGCCGGCAGTCCAGGGGGAGAGGAGCTGTTTTTT.

The rearrangement joins TRBV5-1 to TRBJ1-1; D remains unclear. Trimming left V 0 bases short and J 1 base short, with 13 bases between. The germline V gene has CDR1 SGHRS and CDR2 YFSETQ. This CDR3 comprises 16 residues. CDR3 sequence: CASSLVPVGGNTEAFF. The CDR3 DNA reads TGCGCCAGCAGCTTGGTTCCCGTGGGAGGGAACACTGAAGCTTTCTTT.

This chain links TRBV18 with TRBJ2-3; maybe TRBD1 (5 bases). V lost 1 base and J 3 bases, leaving 8 bases between the germline ends. The CDR3 is 14 amino acids. In germline, CDR1 is KGHSH, CDR2 LQKENI. The CDR3: CASSPQGLTDTQYF. The CDR3 region has the DNA TGTGCCAGCTCACCACAGGGGTTAACAGATACGCAGTATTTT.

The table lists this clone with a count of one. The chain uses TRBV19 and TRBJ2-7, with D unresolved. V dropped 1 base and J dropped 4 bases, with 14 bases sitting between them. Germline assignment: CDR1 LNHDA and CDR2 SQIVND (reference sequence). The length of the CDR3 is 15 residues. Written as DNA, the CDR3 is TGTGCCAGTAGTATAGGGGTCCTCTCAGGATACGAGCAGTACTTC. Residues: CASSIGVLSGYEQYF.

This clone was seen a handful of times. V and J are TRBV2 and TRBJ1-5; tentative D call: TRBD1 (6 bases). V was cut by 8 bases and J by 14 bases, with 28 bases left in between. The germline V gene has CDR1 SNHLY and CDR2 FYNNEI. This CDR3 spans 15 amino acids. CDR3 residues: CASGKGDETIRGKHF. The CDR3 nucleotides are TGTGCCAGCGGGAAGGGGGACGAGACAATCAGAGGGAAGCATTTT.

The chain carries TRBV7-3 and TRBJ2-5; 13 bases line up with TRBD2. Germline V gene data show CDR1 as SGHTA and CDR2 as FQGTGA. The CDR3 totals 17 residues. Losses at the gene ends were 5 bases for V and 4 bases for J; bases not matched to a gene: 10. The CDR3 is CASSPGTSGTLGETQYF. The CDR3 DNA sequence: TGTGCCAGCAGCCCCGGGACTAGCGGGACCTTGGGAGAGACCCAGTACTTC.

This clone has ten or more counts. The chain is built from TRBV11-2 and TRBJ2-7; D perhaps matches TRBD1 (6 bases). CDR3 length equals 16 residues. Germline V CDR1 and CDR2: SGHAT, FQNNGV. V was shortened by 5 bases and J by 2 bases, with 19 bases between the two germline ends. CDR3 protein: CASSPVRRTVTYEQYF. In nucleotides, the CDR3 is TGTGCCAGCAGCCCCGTGAGAAGGACAGTAACCTACGAGCAGTACTTC.

The genes are TRBV7-9 and TRBJ1-1; 8 bases are a match to TRBD1. The V gene end was trimmed by 1 base and the J gene end by 6 bases; junction bases not matched to a gene: 13. Per the germline V gene, CDR1 is SEHNR and CDR2 is FQNEAQ (reference sequence). This CDR3 comprises 17 residues. The CDR3, as DNA: TGTGCCAGCAGCTTAGAGAGGTCAGGGGGCTTCTTCGCTGAAGCTTTCTTT. This codes for CASSLERSGGFFAEAFF.

This clone was recorded a few times. This same CDR3 is encoded by further DNA sequences in the sample. The chain employs TRBV19 and TRBJ2-3, with a possible D match to TRBD2 (6 bases). Germline lookup yields CDR1 LNHDA and CDR2 SQIVND (reference sequence). The CDR3 sequence is 13 residues long. Trimming shortened V by 7 bases and J by 1 base, and 9 bases separated the two germline ends. Written as DNA, the CDR3 is TGTGCCAGTATGGGCGGGGGCACAGATACGCAGTATTTT. Translating it yields CASMGGGTDTQYF.

The V gene is TRBV5-6, the J gene TRBJ1-1; D not certain. Per the germline V gene, CDR1 is SGHDT and CDR2 is YYEEEE. The CDR3 is 15 residues long. V was trimmed by 0 bases and J by 3 bases, leaving 12 bases between them. The CDR3 reads CASSLVSDIYTEAFF. The DNA for the CDR3 is TGTGCCAGCAGCTTGGTTTCCGACATTTACACTGAAGCTTTCTTT.